Sequencing of this T cell receptor (beta chain) was carried out in a study of beta chain features in type 1 diabetes. The wider study: Patients did not differ from healthy donors in age, gender or cell yield. Findings and caveats of the study: Significant though moderate, a shortening of TCRB CDR3s appeared in all four CD4+ subsets of Type 1 diabetes patients. In the patient group, naive, central memory and Treg TCRB repertoires seemed more alike than in the healthy donor group.

In the case of this clone: What it binds is unknown.

V shed 2 bases and J shed 6 bases, with 14 bases lying between them. CDR3 size: 15 residues. Per germline, CDR1 SGHNT and CDR2 YENEEA. What was sequenced were expressed TCRB transcripts, since all of the isolated RNA had been reverse transcribed. Each sample of naive, central memory or regulatory T cells had, on average, about 3.57 million reads. Some clones are missing from TCRdb's copy, which holds only in-frame ones; the method was immunoSEQ multiplex PCR. The sample holds about 400,000 clones; approximately 12% are singletons and the top ten take approximately 0.015%. The TCR originated in a man between 18 and 35 years old in good health. Material: naive CD4+ T cells from blood. This chain connects TRBV11-3 to TRBJ2-1, with D possibly TRBD1 on 6 matching bases. The DNA for the CDR3 is TGTGCCAGCAGCTTAATGGCAGGGGAGCTCAATGAGCAGTTCTTC. This gives the protein CASSLMAGELNEQFF.